This T cell receptor (beta chain) emerged from a study of cytomegalovirus exposure and HLA in healthy donors. About the research overall: Clustering assigned 81% of the roughly 380 genotyped donors to the Caucasian-associated ancestry cluster. Findings and caveats of the study: Being productive about 87% or about 30% of the time was typical of most TCR beta V segments in an earlier analysis. Common viral pathogens were later found to be apparently linked to several of the most significant clusters. TRBV6-2, TRBV6-3 and some other V segments were excluded as indistinguishable.

Worth noting for this clone: Antigen specificity is unknown.

In the PCR, 60 Vbeta and 13 Jbeta primers were used. The method was immunoSEQ multiplex PCR; TCRdb's version includes in-frame clones alone and lacks a portion of them. In the table there are approximately 190,000 clones, roughly 80% of which are singletons. V was shortened by 2 bases and J by 7 bases, with 6 bases between the two germline ends. The CDR3 has 11 amino acids. The germline CDR1 and CDR2 sequences are MRHNA and SNTAGT. The sample taken for sequencing was PBMCs. This receptor was identified in a woman aged 18-35 years in good health and CMV-seronegative. V gene TRBV6-4 combines with J gene TRBJ2-7, with D tentatively TRBD2 (6 bases). The CDR3 region has the DNA TGTGCCAGCAGTGACGGGAGGGAGCAGTACTTC. The encoded protein is CASSDGREQYF.